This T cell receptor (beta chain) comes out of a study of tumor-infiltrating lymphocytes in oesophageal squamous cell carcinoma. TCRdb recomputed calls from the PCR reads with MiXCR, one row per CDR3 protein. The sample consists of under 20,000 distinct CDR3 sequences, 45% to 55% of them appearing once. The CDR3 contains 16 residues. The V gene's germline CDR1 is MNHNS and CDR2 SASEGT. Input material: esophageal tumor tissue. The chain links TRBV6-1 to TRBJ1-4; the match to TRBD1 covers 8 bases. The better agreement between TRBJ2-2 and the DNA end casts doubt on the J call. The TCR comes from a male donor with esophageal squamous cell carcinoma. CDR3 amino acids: CASTTGGQGAAGELFF. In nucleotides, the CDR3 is TGTGCCAGCACCACAGGGGGGCAGGGGGCTGCCGGGGAGCTGTTTTTT.